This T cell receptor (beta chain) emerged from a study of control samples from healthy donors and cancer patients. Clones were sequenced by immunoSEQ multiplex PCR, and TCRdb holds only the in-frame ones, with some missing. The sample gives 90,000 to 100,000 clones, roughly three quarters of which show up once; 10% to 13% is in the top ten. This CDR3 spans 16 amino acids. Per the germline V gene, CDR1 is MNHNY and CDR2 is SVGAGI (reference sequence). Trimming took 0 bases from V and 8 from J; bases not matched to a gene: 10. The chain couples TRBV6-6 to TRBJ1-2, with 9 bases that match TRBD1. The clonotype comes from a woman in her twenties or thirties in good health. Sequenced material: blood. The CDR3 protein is CASSYSTTGGGGGYTF. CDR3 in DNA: TGTGCCAGCAGTTACTCAACGACAGGGGGAGGCGGGGGCTACACCTTC.